A single sample gave rise to the 2 T cell receptor beta chains below, sequenced in a study of CD8+CD57+ T cells in acquired aplastic anemia. TCR beta VDJ combinations and CDR3 sequences were profiled from genomic DNA. TCRdb redid the calling of the reads with MiXCR, one entry per CDR3 protein. Seen here are approximately 200,000 distinct CDR3 sequences, over 60% observed once, and the top ten hold around 32%. Sequenced material: sorted CD4+, CD8+, or CD8+CD57+ T cells (not recorded which) from PBMCs. Receptors originate from a human donor in good health.

CDR3 amino acids: CATSDVQGRGIDTQYF. The CDR3 nucleotides read TGTGCCACCAGTGATGTACAGGGGAGGGGCATAGATACGCAGTATTTT. V usage is TRBV24-1 and J usage is TRBJ2-3; the D gene could be TRBD1 or TRBD2 (7 bases each). CDR1 is KGHDR and CDR2 is SFDVKD in the germline V gene. Trimming pared 3 bases from V and 5 bases from J, leaving 17 bases between. CDR3 size: 16 residues.

This clonotype was recorded at least ten times. V gene TRBV2 combines with J gene TRBJ1-5; D gene ambiguous. Germline CDR1 and CDR2: SNHLY and FYNNEI. The CDR3 is 14 amino acids. V was cut by 0 bases and J by 3 bases, with 6 bases left in between. DNA for the CDR3: TGTGCCAGCAGTGAAGCGCAGGCCAATCAGCCCCAGCATTTT. Its translation: CASSEAQANQPQHF.